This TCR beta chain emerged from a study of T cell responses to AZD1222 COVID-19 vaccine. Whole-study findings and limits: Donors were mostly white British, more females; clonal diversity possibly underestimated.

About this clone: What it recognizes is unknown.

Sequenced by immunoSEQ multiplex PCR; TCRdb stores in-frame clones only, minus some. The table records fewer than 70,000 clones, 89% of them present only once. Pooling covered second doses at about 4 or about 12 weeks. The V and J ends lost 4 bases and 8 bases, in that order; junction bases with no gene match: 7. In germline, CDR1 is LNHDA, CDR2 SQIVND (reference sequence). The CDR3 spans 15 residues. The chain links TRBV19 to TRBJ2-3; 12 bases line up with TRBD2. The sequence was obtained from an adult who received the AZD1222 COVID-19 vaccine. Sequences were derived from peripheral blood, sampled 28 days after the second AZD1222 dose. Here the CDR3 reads CASSTSGGARATQYF. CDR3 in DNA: TGTGCCAGTAGTACTAGCGGGGGGGCCAGGGCTACGCAGTATTTT.